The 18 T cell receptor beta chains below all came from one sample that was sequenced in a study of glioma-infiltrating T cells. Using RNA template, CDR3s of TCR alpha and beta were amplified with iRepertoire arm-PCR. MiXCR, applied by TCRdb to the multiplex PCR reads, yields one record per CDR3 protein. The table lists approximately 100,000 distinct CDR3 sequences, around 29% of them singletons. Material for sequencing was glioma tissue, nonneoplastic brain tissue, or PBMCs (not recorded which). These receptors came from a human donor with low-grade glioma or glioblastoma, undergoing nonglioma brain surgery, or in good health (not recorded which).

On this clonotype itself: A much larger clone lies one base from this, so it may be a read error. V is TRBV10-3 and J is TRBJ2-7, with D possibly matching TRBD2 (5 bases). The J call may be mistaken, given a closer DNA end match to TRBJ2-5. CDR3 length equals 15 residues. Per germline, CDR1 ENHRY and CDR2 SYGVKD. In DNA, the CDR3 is TGTGCCATCAGTGAAGTTAGTAGGACTCAAAAGACCCAGTACTTC. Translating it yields CAISEVSRTQKTQYF.

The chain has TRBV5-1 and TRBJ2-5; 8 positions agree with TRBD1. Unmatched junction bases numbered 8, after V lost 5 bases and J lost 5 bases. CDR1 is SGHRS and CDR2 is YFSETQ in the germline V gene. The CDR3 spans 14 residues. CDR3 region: CASSPMTGAETQYF. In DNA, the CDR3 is TGCGCCAGCAGTCCCATGACAGGGGCGGAGACCCAGTACTTC.

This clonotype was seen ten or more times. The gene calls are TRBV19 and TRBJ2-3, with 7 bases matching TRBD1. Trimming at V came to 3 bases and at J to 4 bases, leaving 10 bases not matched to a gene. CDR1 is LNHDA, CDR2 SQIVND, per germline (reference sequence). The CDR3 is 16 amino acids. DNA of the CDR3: TGTGCCAGTAGTATCCCAACGACAGGGCGGCCAGATACGCAGTATTTT. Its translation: CASSIPTTGRPDTQYF.

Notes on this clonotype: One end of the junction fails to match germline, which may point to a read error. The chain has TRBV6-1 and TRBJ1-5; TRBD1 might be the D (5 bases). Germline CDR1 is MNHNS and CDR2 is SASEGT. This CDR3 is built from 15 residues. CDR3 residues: CATSPRARDNQPQRF. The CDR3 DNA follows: TGTGCCACCAGCCCCAGAGCCAGGGATAATCAGCCCCAGCGTTTT.

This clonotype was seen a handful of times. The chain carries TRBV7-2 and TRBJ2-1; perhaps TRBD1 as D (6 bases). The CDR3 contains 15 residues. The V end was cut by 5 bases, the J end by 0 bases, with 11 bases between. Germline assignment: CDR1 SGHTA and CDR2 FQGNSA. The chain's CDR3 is CASSLQGLSYNEQFF. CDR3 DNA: TGTGCCAGCAGCCTACAGGGCCTCTCCTACAATGAGCAGTTCTTC. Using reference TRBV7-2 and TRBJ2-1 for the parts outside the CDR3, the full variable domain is GAGVSQSPSNKVTEKGKDVELRCDPISGHTALYWYRQSLGQGLEFLIYFQGNSAPDKSGLPSDRFSAERTGGSVSTLTIQRTQQEDSAVYLCASSLQGLSYNEQFFGPGTRLTVL.

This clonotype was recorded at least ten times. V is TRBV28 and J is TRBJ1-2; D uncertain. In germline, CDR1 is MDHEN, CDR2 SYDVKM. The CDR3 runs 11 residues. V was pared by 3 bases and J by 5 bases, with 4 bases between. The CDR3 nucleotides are TGTGCCAGCAGTTTGTCATATGGCTACACCTTC. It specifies CASSLSYGYTF.

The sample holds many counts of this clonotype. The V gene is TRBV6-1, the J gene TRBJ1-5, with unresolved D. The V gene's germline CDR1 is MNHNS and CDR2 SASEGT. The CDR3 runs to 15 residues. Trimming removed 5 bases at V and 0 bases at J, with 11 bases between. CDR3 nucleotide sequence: TGTGCCAGCAGTCCAGGACGGTCTAGCAATCAGCCCCAGCATTTT. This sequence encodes CASSPGRSSNQPQHF.

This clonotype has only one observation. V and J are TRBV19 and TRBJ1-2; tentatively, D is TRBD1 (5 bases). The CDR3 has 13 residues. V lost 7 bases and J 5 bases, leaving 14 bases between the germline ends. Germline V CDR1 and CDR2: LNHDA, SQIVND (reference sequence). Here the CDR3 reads CASTKDIGYGYTF. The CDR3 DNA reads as TGTGCCAGTACCAAGGACATAGGTTATGGCTACACCTTC.

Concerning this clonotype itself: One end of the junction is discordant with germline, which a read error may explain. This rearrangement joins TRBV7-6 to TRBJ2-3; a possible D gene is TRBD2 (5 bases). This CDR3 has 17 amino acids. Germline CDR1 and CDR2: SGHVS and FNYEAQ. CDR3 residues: CASSLGGLETYTDTQYF. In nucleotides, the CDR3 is TGTGCCAGCAGCTTAGGAGGACTCGAAACGTACACAGATACTCAGTATTTT.

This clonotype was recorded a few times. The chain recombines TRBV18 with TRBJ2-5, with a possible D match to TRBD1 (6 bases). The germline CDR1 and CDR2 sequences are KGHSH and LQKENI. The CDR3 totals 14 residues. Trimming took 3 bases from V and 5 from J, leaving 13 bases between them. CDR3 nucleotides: TGTGCCAGCTCACCCCCGACAGGACGGGAGACCCAGTACTTC. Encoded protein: CASSPPTGRETQYF.

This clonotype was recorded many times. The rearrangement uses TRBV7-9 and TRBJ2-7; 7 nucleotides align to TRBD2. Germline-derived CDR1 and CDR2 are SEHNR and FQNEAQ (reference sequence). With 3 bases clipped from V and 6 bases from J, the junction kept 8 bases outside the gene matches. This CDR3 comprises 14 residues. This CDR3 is CASSLGGTGAEQYF. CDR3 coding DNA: TGTGCCAGCAGCTTGGGAGGGACGGGAGCCGAGCAGTACTTC.

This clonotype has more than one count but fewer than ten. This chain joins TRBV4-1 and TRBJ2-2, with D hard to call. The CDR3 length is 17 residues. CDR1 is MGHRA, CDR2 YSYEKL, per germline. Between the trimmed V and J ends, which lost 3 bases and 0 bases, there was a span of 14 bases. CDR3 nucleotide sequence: TGCGCCAGCAGCCATCTCGGCCAGATCGCGAACACCGGGGAGCTGTTTTTT. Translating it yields CASSHLGQIANTGELFF.

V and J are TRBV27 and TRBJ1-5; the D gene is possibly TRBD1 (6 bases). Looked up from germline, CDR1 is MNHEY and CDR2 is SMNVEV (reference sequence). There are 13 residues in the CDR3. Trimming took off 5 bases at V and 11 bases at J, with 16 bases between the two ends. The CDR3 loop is CASSRGGQETQHF. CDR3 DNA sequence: TGTGCCAGCAGTAGGGGGGGACAAGAGACCCAGCATTTT.

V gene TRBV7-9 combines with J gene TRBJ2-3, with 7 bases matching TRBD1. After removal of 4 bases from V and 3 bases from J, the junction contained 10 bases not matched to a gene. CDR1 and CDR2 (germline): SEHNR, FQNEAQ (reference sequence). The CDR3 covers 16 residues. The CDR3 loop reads CASSSSRDSRTDTQYF. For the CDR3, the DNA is TGTGCCAGCAGCTCCAGCCGGGACAGTAGGACAGATACGCAGTATTTT.

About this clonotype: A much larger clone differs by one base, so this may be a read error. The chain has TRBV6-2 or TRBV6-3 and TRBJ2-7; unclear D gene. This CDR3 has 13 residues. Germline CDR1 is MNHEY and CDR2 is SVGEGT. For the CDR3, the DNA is TGTGCCAGTGGGTCCGGCGATCCGGACGATCAGTACTTC. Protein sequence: CASGSGDPDDQYF.

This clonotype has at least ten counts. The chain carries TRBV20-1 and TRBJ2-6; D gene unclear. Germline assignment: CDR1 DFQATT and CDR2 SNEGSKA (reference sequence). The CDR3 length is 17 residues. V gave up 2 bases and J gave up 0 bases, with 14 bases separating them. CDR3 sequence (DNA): TGCAGTGCTAGAAAGGACGGCGTAAGCTCTGGGGCCAACGTCCTGACTTTC. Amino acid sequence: CSARKDGVSSGANVLTF.

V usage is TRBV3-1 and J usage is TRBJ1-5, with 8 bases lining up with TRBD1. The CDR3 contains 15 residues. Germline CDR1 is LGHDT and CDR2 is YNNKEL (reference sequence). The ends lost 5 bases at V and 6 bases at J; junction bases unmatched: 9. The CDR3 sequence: CASSSGTGRFQPQHF. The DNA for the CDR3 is TGTGCCAGCAGCTCCGGGACAGGTCGGTTTCAGCCCCAGCATTTT.

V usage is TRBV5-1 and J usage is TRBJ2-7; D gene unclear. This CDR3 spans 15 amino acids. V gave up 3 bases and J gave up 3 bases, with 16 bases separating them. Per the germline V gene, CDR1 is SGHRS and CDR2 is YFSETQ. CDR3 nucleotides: TGCGCCAGCAGCTCCCCCAACAGCTATAACTACGAGCAGTACTTC. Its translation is CASSSPNSYNYEQYF.